This passage covers 2 T cell receptor beta chains from one sample sequenced in a study of identifying expanded T cells in peripheral blood. The repertoire was sequenced with immunoSEQ multiplex PCR; TCRdb's copy has only in-frame clones and lacks some. In the table there are about 58,000 clones, roughly nine tenths of which are singletons. The sequencing sample was made of blood. The source is a person aged 18 to 75 in good health.

The V and J genes are TRBV13 and TRBJ1-2, with D unclear. The V end was cut by 5 bases, the J end by 7 bases, with 23 bases between. CDR3 length: 16 residues. In germline, CDR1 is PRHDT, CDR2 FYEKMQ (reference sequence). CDR3 sequence (DNA): TGTGCCAGCAGCCAAGGGCTTCGCGGGGATTGGGGTGGCTACACCTTC. Amino acids: CASSQGLRGDWGGYTF. The full variable domain, in which reference TRBV13 and TRBJ1-2 provide the parts outside the CDR3, is AAGVIQSPRHLIKEKRETATLKCYPIPRHDTVYWYQQGPGQDPQFLISFYEKMQSDKGSIPDRFSAQQFSDYHSELNMSSLELGDSALYFCASSQGLRGDWGGYTFGSGTRLTVV.

The rearrangement joins TRBV7-6 to TRBJ2-7; TRBD1 matches at 8 bases. Germline CDR1 SGHVS, CDR2 FNYEAQ. V trimming: 3 bases; J trimming: 2 bases; junction bases outside the gene matches: 3. There are 14 residues in the CDR3. For the CDR3, the DNA is TGTGCCAGCAGCTTGCAGGGGGCGGCCTACGAGCAGTACTTC. Protein: CASSLQGAAYEQYF.